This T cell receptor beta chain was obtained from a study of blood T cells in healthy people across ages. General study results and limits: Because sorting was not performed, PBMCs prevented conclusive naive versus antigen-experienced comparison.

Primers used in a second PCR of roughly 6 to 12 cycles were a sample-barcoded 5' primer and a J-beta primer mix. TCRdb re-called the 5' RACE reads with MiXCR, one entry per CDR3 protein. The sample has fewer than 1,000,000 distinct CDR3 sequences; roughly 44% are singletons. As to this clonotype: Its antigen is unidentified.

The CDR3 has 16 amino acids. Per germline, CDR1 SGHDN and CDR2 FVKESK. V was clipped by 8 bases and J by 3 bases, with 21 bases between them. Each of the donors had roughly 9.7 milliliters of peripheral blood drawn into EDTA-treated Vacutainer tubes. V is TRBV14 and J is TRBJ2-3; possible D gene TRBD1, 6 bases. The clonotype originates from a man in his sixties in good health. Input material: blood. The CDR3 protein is CASLVSDRSFTDTQYF. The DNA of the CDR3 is TGTGCCAGCCTCGTCTCAGACAGGTCCTTTACAGATACGCAGTATTTT.